This T cell receptor beta chain appears in the sequencing data of a study of OX40 agonist ivuxolimab in advanced cancers. Looked up from germline, CDR1 is KGHSH and CDR2 is LQKENI. Trimming pared 4 bases from V and 4 bases from J, leaving 22 bases between. The CDR3 consists of 17 residues. The method was immunoSEQ multiplex PCR; TCRdb's version includes in-frame clones alone and lacks a portion of them. Of tens of thousands of clones in the sample, 70% to 90% were seen once. The rearrangement links TRBV18 to TRBJ1-1; D call uncertain. The material was CD4+ or CD8+ T cells sorted from blood, obtained in a trial of the OX40 agonist ivuxolimab. The sequence was collected from an adult with an advanced solid tumor such as melanoma, head and neck, liver or kidney cancer. CDR3 sequence reads: CASSRAFPRRAATEAFF. CDR3 nucleotide sequence: TGTGCCAGCTCACGGGCTTTCCCTCGCCGAGCCGCCACTGAAGCTTTCTTT. The full variable domain, completed using reference TRBV18 and TRBJ1-1, is NAGVMQNPRHLVRRRGQEARLRCSPMKGHSHVYWYRQLPEEGLKFMVYLQKENIIDESGMPKERFSAEFPKEGPSILRIQQVVRGDSAAYFCASSRAFPRRAATEAFFGQGTRLTVV.